The 25 T cell receptor beta chains below all came from one sample that was sequenced in a study of cytomegalovirus exposure and HLA in healthy donors. The data were produced by immunoSEQ multiplex PCR, yet TCRdb's version contains in-frame clones alone and is incomplete. The sample contains roughly 310,000 clones, around 90% of which appear only once. The specimen sequenced was PBMCs. The receptor source for this set is a man under 40 in good health and CMV-seronegative.

The chain recombines TRBV6-6 with TRBJ2-7; the D gene is possibly TRBD2 (5 bases). There are 14 residues in the CDR3. Trimming shortened V by 0 bases and J by 3 bases, and 9 bases separated the two germline ends. Germline V gives CDR1 MNHNY, CDR2 SVGAGI (reference sequence). The CDR3 reads CASSYSRAIYEQYF. The CDR3 DNA reads as TGTGCCAGCAGTTACTCGAGGGCCATCTACGAGCAGTACTTC.

V and J are TRBV27 and TRBJ2-5, with D tentatively TRBD1 (7 bases). Germline V gene data show CDR1 as MNHEY and CDR2 as SMNVEV (reference sequence). The CDR3 is made up of 16 amino acids. The V end was cut by 5 bases, the J end by 7 bases, with 23 bases between. The CDR3 is CASSNRGGETRWTQYF. Written as DNA, the CDR3 is TGTGCCAGCAGTAACAGGGGCGGGGAGACACGCTGGACCCAGTACTTC.

The V and J genes are TRBV19 and TRBJ1-2, with D possibly being TRBD1 (5 bases). This CDR3 has 15 amino acids. Germline-derived CDR1 and CDR2 are LNHDA and SQIVND (reference sequence). The germline V and J ends were trimmed by 7 bases and 0 bases, with 15 bases remaining between them. The CDR3 here is CASINRRGTNYGYTF. The CDR3 DNA is TGTGCCAGTATTAACCGACGGGGGACTAACTATGGCTACACCTTC.

The J gene is TRBJ2-7, the V gene TRBV18; tentative D call: TRBD1 (5 bases). The CDR3 sequence is 14 residues long. CDR1 and CDR2 (germline): KGHSH, LQKENI. Trimming removed 0 bases from V and 2 bases from J, with 8 bases in between. CDR3 amino acids: CASSPPSGTYEQYF. CDR3 bases: TGTGCCAGCTCACCACCGTCAGGGACCTACGAGCAGTACTTC.

This clone was seen only once. CDR3 sequence reads: CASSLWGQGRNNEQFF. In nucleotides, the CDR3 is TGTGCCAGCAGTTTATGGGGACAGGGGCGCAACAATGAGCAGTTCTTC. The chain carries TRBV27 and TRBJ2-1, with 10 bases that match TRBD1. Losses at the gene ends were 1 base for V and 5 bases for J; bases not matched to a gene: 5. The CDR3 loop spans 16 amino acids. Per the germline V gene, CDR1 is MNHEY and CDR2 is SMNVEV (reference sequence).

This chain uses TRBV11-3 with TRBJ1-3; 10 nucleotides line up with TRBD1. Germline CDR1 reads SGHNT; CDR2 reads YENEEA. The CDR3 runs 16 residues. The junction had 9 bases not matched to a gene; V was cut back by 5 bases and J by 5 bases. CDR3 in amino acids: CASSLSGTGDRNTIYF. DNA of the CDR3: TGTGCCAGCAGCCTATCCGGGACAGGGGATAGAAACACCATATATTTT.

This sequence joins TRBV4-1 and TRBJ2-7, with 13 bases matching TRBD2. This CDR3 is 16 amino acids long. CDR1 and CDR2 (germline): MGHRA, YSYEKL. Trimming took 2 bases from V and 2 from J; bases not matched to a gene: 3. The CDR3 DNA reads as TGCGCCAGCAGCCAACTTGGACTAGCGGGAGCCTACGAGCAGTACTTC. It codes for CASSQLGLAGAYEQYF.

This chain uses TRBV2 with TRBJ2-2; the D gene is possibly TRBD2 (6 bases). Trimming left V 1 base short and J 1 base short, with 10 bases between. The germline gives CDR1 SNHLY, CDR2 FYNNEI. The CDR3 is 16 residues long. The CDR3 DNA sequence: TGTGCCAGCAGTGAAGAGAGCGGGTTGAACACCGGGGAGCTGTTTTTT. Its translation: CASSEESGLNTGELFF.

The chain combines TRBV18 with TRBJ1-2, with D possibly being TRBD1 (6 bases). This CDR3 spans 15 amino acids. Per germline, CDR1 KGHSH and CDR2 LQKENI. Trimming removed 0 bases at V and 4 bases at J, with 12 bases between. The CDR3, as DNA: TGTGCCAGCTCACCACCGACTGCAGGGGTCTATGGCTACACCTTC. Translating gives CASSPPTAGVYGYTF.

The chain combines TRBV6-5 with TRBJ1-2, with D possibly being TRBD1 (5 bases). V shed 0 bases and J shed 5 bases, with 10 bases lying between them. From germline, CDR1 is MNHEY and CDR2 SVGAGI. CDR3 length equals 14 residues. The DNA of the CDR3 is TGTGCCAGCAGTTACTCAAGACAGAAATATGGCTACACCTTC. This encodes CASSYSRQKYGYTF.

The genes are TRBV7-9 and TRBJ2-7; 12 bases line up with TRBD2. Germline V gene data show CDR1 as SEHNR and CDR2 as FQNEAQ (reference sequence). The CDR3 length is 16 residues. Trimming removed 4 bases from V and 0 bases from J; junction bases left unmatched: 4. DNA of the CDR3: TGTGCCAGCAGCTCCGGGACTAGCGGGCGCTCCTACGAGCAGTACTTC. Translated, it gives CASSSGTSGRSYEQYF.

The count of this clone is one. The chain couples TRBV21-1 to TRBJ2-5; the table assigns TRBD1, which was not confirmed against the DNA. TRBV21-1 is reported as a pseudogene. The CDR3 loop spans 13 amino acids. This chain's CDR3 is CASTARAKETQYF. CDR3 sequence (DNA): TGTGCCAGCACTGCCAGGGCGAAAGAGACCCAGTACTTC.

This rearrangement joins TRBV14 to TRBJ2-2; D gene uncertain. V was shortened by 4 bases and J by 0 bases, with 3 bases between the two germline ends. Germline CDR1 SGHDN, CDR2 FVKESK. The CDR3 totals 13 residues. Here the CDR3 reads CASSRANTGELFF. The DNA of the CDR3 is TGTGCCAGCAGCCGAGCGAACACCGGGGAGCTGTTTTTT.

The chain carries TRBV18 and TRBJ1-4; D remains unclear. Trimming pared 3 bases from V and 0 bases from J, leaving 14 bases between. Germline V gives CDR1 KGHSH, CDR2 LQKENI. The CDR3 has 17 amino acids. The CDR3 sequence is CASSPTHSGATNEKLFF. The CDR3 region has the DNA TGTGCCAGCTCACCCACCCATAGTGGAGCAACTAATGAAAAACTGTTTTTT.

The chain couples TRBV5-1 to TRBJ1-2; D is perhaps TRBD1 (5 bases). This CDR3 region has 16 residues. In germline, CDR1 is SGHRS, CDR2 YFSETQ. V gave up 5 bases and J gave up 6 bases, with 23 bases separating them. This CDR3 is CASSRQGGVGVDGYTF. CDR3 sequence (DNA): TGCGCCAGCAGTAGGCAGGGAGGAGTCGGGGTCGATGGCTACACCTTC.

The chain recombines TRBV11-2 with TRBJ1-2; TRBD1 matches at 10 bases. CDR3 size: 14 residues. CDR1 SGHAT and CDR2 FQNNGV come from the germline V gene. V gave up 4 bases and J gave up 7 bases; unmatched junction bases: 6. The CDR3 DNA reads TGTGCCAGCAGCTCCGGGACAGGGGACTCTGGCTACACCTTC. Translated: CASSSGTGDSGYTF.

The rearrangement uses TRBV7-2 and TRBJ1-5; D not resolved. The germline CDR1 and CDR2 sequences are SGHTA and FQGNSA. The V end was cut by 0 bases, the J end by 6 bases, with 6 bases between. The CDR3 length is 13 residues. The CDR3 here is CASSLAFSQPQHF. DNA of the CDR3: TGTGCCAGCAGCTTAGCATTCAGTCAGCCCCAGCATTTT.

On this clone: At one end the junction does not follow the germline gene, possibly because of a read error. This chain uses TRBV5-1 with TRBJ1-4, with 9 bases matching TRBD1. This CDR3 has 15 residues. From germline, CDR1 is SGHRS and CDR2 YFSETQ. The CDR3 sequence: CASSWDRATNEKLFF. The CDR3 DNA reads TGTGCCAGCAGCTGGGACAGGGCGACTAATGAAAAACTGTTTTTT.

In this sample, this clone turned up many times. This chain links TRBV14 with TRBJ1-2, with D unclear. The V and J ends lost 4 bases and 7 bases respectively, with 19 bases between them. CDR1 is SGHDN, CDR2 FVKESK, per germline. CDR3 size: 15 residues. The DNA for the CDR3 is TGTGCCAGCAGCCCAAGAATTGACGGACTATCTGGCTACACCTTC. It codes for CASSPRIDGLSGYTF.

In this sample, this clone turned up many times. The chain uses TRBV2 and TRBJ2-7; 9 nucleotides line up with TRBD1. The CDR3 contains 15 residues. Germline V gene sequence: CDR1 SNHLY, CDR2 FYNNEI. V was clipped by 0 bases and J by 2 bases; unmatched bases: 2. The DNA of the CDR3 is TGTGCCAGCAGTGAAGCGACAGGGGGTCCCTACGAGCAGTACTTC. Translating it yields CASSEATGGPYEQYF.

V usage is TRBV13 and J usage is TRBJ1-2, with TRBD1 identical over 8 bases. The junction had 1 base not matched to a gene; V was cut back by 0 bases and J by 4 bases. The CDR3 totals 14 residues. Germline lookup yields CDR1 PRHDT and CDR2 FYEKMQ (reference sequence). The CDR3 nucleotides are TGTGCCAGCAGCTTAGGCCAGGGGGCCTATGGCTACACCTTC. The encoded protein is CASSLGQGAYGYTF.

The chain is built from TRBV4-2 and TRBJ2-5; TRBD2 matches 9 bases. The trim removed 4 bases at V and 1 base at J, leaving 13 bases unmatched. The CDR3 runs 18 residues. CDR1 and CDR2 from the germline V gene are LGHNA and YNFKEQ. The CDR3 is CASSLNPGATSGQETQYF. The CDR3 DNA is TGTGCCAGCAGCCTAAACCCGGGGGCGACTAGCGGCCAAGAGACCCAGTACTTC.

The V gene is TRBV5-6, the J gene TRBJ1-1; TRBD1 is a possible D gene (5 bases). This CDR3 has 16 residues. Germline-derived CDR1 and CDR2 are SGHDT and YYEEEE. V was cut by 3 bases and J by 1 base, with 16 bases left in between. This CDR3 is CASSSFGAGKNTEAFF. CDR3 DNA sequence: TGTGCCAGCAGCTCGTTTGGGGCAGGGAAGAACACTGAAGCTTTCTTT.

V usage is TRBV6-5 and J usage is TRBJ1-2, with TRBD1 matching 10 bases. The CDR3 length is 15 residues. V lost 6 bases to trimming and J lost 2 bases; unmatched junction nucleotides: 6. Germline CDR1 and CDR2: MNHEY and SVGAGI. This CDR3 is CASSGPGQGNYGYTF. For the CDR3, the DNA is TGTGCCAGCAGCGGTCCGGGACAGGGGAACTATGGCTACACCTTC.

The chain combines TRBV27 with TRBJ1-2; 9 bases are a match to TRBD1. CDR1 MNHEY and CDR2 SMNVEV come from the germline V gene (reference sequence). V was clipped by 3 bases and J by 4 bases; unmatched bases: 9. The CDR3 extends over 16 amino acids. The CDR3 bases are TGTGCCAGCAGTTTCGCGAGGACAGGGGACCCCTATGGCTACACCTTC. This encodes CASSFARTGDPYGYTF.